This T cell receptor beta chain was recovered during a study of T cells in Graves' hyperthyroidism and ophthalmopathy. Study results and limitations: Most clonotypes expanded in the thyroid (above 0.001) were also present in blood. Ophthalmopathy was distinguished from stable hyperthyroidism by 13 V-J signatures.

J gave up 2 bases and V 5 bases, and 3 bases lay outside the gene matches. Per germline, CDR1 SGHTA and CDR2 FQGTGA. This CDR3 region has 16 residues. The cohort's ophthalmopathy patients, a group with duration under 3 months, had a Clinical Activity Score of at least 3 and a NOSPECS grade of at least 4. Note on this clonotype: Its antigen is not identified.

Amplification of TCR beta CDR3 regions was performed using RNA transcripts as template. TCR CDR3 underwent first-round RT-PCR with the HTBI primer set. Each CDR3 protein is one row after TCRdb ran MiXCR on the multiplex PCR reads. The table includes almost 500,000 distinct CDR3 sequences, approximately 23% detected once. The sequence came from a woman in her 70s with Graves' ophthalmopathy. The J gene is TRBJ2-2, the V gene TRBV7-3; 12 nucleotides match TRBD2. Sequencing was carried out using blood. DNA for the CDR3: TGTGCCAGCAGCCTACTAGCGGGAGGAAACACCGGGGAGCTGTTTTTT. Translation gives CASSLLAGGNTGELFF.